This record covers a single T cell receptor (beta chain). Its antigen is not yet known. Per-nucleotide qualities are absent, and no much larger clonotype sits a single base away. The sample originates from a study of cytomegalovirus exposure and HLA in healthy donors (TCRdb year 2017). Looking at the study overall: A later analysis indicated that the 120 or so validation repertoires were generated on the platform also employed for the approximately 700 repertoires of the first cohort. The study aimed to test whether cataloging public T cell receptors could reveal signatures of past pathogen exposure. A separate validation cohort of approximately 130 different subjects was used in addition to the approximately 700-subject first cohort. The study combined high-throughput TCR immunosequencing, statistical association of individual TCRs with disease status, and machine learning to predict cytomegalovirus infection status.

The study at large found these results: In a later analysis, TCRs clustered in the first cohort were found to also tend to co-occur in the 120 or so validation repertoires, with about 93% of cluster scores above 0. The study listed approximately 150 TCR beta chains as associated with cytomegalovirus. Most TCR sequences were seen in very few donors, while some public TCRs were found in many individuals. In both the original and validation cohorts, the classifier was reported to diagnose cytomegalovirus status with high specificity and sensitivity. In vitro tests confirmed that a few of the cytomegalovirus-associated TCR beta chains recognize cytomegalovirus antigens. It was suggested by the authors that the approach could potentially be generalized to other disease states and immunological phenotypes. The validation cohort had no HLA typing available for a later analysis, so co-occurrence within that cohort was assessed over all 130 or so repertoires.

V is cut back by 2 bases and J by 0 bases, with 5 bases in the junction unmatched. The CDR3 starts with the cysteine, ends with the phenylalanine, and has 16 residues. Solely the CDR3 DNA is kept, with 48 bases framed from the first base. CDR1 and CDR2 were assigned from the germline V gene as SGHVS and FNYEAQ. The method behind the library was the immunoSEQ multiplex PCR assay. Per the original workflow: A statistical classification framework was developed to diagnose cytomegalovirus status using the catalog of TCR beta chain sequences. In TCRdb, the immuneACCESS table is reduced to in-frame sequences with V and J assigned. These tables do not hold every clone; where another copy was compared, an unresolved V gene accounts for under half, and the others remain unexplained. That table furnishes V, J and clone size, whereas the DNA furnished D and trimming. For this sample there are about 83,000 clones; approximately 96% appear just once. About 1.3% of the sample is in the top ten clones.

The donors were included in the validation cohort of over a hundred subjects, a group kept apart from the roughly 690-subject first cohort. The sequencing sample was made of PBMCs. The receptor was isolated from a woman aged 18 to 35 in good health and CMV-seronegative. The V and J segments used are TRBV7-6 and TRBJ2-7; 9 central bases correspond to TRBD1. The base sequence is TGTGCCAGCAGCTTACGGACAGGGGCGCCCTCCTACGAGCAGTACTTC. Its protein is CASSLRTGAPSYEQYF.